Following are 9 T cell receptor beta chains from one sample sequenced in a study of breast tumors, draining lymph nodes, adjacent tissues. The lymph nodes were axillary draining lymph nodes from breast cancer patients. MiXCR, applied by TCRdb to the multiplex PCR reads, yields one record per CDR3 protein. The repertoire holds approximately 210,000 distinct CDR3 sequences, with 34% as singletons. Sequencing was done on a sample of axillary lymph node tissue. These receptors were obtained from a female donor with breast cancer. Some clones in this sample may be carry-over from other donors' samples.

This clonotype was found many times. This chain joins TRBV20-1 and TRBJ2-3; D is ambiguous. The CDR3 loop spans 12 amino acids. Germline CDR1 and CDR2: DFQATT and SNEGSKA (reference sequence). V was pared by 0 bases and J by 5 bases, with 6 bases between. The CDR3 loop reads CSARDSVDTQYF. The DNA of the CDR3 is TGCAGTGCTAGAGATAGTGTAGATACGCAGTATTTT.

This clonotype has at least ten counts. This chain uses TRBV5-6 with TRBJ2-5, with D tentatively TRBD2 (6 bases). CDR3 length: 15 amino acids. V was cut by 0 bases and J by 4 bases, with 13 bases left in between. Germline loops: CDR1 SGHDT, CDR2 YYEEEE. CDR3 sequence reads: CASSLGTTGGETQYF. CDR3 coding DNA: TGTGCCAGCAGCTTGGGGACTACCGGCGGAGAGACCCAGTACTTC.

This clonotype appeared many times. CDR3 nucleotide sequence: TGCAGTGCTAGTCGGGGGAATGAAGGTACGCAGTATTTT. Translated, it gives CSASRGNEGTQYF. The gene calls are TRBV20-1 and TRBJ2-3; possible D gene TRBD2, 6 bases. Trimming left V 3 bases short and J 8 bases short, with 15 bases between. The germline CDR1 and CDR2 sequences are DFQATT and SNEGSKA (reference sequence). The CDR3 totals 13 residues.

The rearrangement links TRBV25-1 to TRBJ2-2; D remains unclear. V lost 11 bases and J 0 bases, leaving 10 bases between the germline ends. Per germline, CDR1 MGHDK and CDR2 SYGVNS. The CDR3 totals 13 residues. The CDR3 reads CAGSPSNTGELFF. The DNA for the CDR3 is TGTGCCGGGTCTCCTTCGAACACCGGGGAGCTGTTTTTT.

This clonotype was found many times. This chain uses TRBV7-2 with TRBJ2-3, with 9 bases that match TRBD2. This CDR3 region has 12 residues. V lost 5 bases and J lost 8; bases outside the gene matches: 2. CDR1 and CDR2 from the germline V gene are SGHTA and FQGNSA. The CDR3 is CASSQTSGTQYF. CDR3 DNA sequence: TGTGCCAGCAGCCAGACTAGCGGTACGCAGTATTTT.

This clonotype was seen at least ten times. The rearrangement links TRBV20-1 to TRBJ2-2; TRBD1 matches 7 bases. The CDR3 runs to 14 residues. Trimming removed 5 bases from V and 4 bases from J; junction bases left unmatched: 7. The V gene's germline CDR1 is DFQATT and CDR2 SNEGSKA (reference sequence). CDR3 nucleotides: TGCAGTGCTTTAGGGGGCCAGGGCACCGGGGAGCTGTTTTTT. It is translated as CSALGGQGTGELFF.

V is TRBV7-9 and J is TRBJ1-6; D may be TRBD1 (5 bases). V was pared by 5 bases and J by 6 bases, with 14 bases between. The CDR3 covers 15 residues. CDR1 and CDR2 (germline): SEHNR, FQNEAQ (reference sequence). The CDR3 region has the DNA TGTGCCAGCAGCAAAGGGACTAGCGGTAATTCACCCCTCCACTTT. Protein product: CASSKGTSGNSPLHF.

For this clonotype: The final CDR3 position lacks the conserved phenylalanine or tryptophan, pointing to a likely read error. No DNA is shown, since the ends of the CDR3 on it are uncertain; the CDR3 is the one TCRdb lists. CDR3 residues: CASSFYICSARVGHSSTDTQYL. The chain joins TRBV25-1 to TRBJ2-3; the DNA was not compared with TRBD1, the D call given in the table. The CDR3 numbers 22 amino acids, ends counted. In germline, CDR1 is MGHDK, CDR2 SYGVNS.

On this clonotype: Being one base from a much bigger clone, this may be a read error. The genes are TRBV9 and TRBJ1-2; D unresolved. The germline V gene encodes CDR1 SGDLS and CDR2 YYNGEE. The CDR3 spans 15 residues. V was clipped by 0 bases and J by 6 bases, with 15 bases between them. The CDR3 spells CASSVGVEPVDGYTF. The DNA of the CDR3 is TGTGCCAGCAGCGTAGGGGTAGAACCCGTCGATGGCTACACCTTC.